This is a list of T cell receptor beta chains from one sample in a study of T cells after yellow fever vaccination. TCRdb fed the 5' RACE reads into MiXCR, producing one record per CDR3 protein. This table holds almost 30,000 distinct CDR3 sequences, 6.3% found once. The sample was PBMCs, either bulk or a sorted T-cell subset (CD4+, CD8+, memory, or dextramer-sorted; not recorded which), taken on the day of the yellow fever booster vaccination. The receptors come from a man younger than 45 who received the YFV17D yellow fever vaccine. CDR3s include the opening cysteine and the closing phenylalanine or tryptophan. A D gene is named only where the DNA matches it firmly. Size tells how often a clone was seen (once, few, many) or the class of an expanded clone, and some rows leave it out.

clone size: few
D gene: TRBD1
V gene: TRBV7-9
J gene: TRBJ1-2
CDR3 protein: CASSSGQFIYGYTF
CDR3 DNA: TGTGCCAGCAGCTCGGGACAGTTTATCTATGGCTACACCTTC

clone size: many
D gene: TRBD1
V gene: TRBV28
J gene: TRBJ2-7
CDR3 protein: CASSPGGTGDYEQYF
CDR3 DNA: TGTGCCAGCAGTCCCGGCGGGACAGGGGACTACGAGCAGTACTTC

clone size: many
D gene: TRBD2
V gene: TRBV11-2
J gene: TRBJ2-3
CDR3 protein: CASSSWTSGYYF
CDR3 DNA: TGTGCCAGCAGCTCTTGGACTAGCGGTTATTATTTT

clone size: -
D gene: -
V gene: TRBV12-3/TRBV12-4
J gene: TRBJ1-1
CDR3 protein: CASSLDWRTGTEAFF
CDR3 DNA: TGTGCCAGCAGTTTAGATTGGCGAACAGGCACTGAAGCTTTCTTT

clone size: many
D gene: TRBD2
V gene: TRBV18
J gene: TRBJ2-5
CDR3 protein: CASSPPGLAGRQETQYF
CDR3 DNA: TGTGCCAGCTCACCTCCGGGACTAGCGGGAAGACAAGAGACCCAGTACTTC

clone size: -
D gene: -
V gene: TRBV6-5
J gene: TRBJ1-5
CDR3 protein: CASSYGGSQPQHF
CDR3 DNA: TGTGCCAGCAGTTATGGGGGAAGTCAGCCCCAGCATTTT

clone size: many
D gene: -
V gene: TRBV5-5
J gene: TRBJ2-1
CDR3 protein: CASSPRLGFGYNEQFF
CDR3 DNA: TGTGCCAGCAGCCCGAGACTAGGGTTCGGATACAATGAGCAGTTCTTC

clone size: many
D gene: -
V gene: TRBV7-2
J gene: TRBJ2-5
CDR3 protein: CASSLDLGREETQYF
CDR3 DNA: TGTGCCAGCAGCTTGGATTTGGGAAGAGAAGAGACCCAGTACTTC

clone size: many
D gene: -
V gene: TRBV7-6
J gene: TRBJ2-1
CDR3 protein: CASSSDTYNEQFF
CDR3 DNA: TGTGCCAGCAGCTCTGACACGTACAATGAGCAGTTCTTC

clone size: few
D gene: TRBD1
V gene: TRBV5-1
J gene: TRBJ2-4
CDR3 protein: CASSFIGQGSNIQYF
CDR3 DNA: TGCGCCAGCAGCTTTATAGGACAGGGGTCAAACATTCAGTACTTC

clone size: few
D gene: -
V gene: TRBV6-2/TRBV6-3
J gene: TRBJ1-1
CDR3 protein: CASSYSRSVKNTEAFF
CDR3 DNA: TGTGCCAGCAGTTACTCCCGATCCGTAAAGAACACTGAAGCTTTCTTT

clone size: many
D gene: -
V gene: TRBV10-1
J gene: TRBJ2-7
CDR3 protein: CASSPGEQYF
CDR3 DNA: TGCGCCAGCTCCCCCGGGGAGCAGTACTTC

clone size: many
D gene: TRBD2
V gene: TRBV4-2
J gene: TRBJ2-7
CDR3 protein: CASSQDQASGSYEQYF
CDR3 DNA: TGTGCCAGCAGCCAAGACCAGGCTAGCGGCTCCTACGAGCAGTACTTC

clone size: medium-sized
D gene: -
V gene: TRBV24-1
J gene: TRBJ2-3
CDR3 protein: CATSDSWQDTQYF
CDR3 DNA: TGTGCCACCAGTGATTCCTGGCAGGATACGCAGTATTTT

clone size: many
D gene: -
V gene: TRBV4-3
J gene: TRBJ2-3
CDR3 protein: CASSPLGMGDTQYF
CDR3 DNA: TGCGCCAGCAGCCCCCTCGGTATGGGAGATACGCAGTATTTT

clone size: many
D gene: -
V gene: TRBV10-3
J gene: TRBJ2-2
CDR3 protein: CAISESSMTGELFF
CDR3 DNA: TGTGCCATCAGTGAGTCGAGTATGACCGGGGAGCTGTTTTTT

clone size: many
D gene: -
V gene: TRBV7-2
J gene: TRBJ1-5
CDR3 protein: CASSLGKNQPQHF
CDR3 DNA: TGTGCCAGCAGCTTAGGGAAGAATCAGCCCCAGCATTTT